The sequence of this T cell receptor beta chain was determined in a study of blood T cell repertoires in COVID-19. Assay used: immunoSEQ multiplex PCR; TCRdb lists only in-frame clones, some missing. This table holds roughly 58,000 clones, about 76% found once. Looked up from germline, CDR1 is SGHAT and CDR2 is FQNNGV. With 0 bases clipped from V and 6 bases from J, the junction kept 11 bases outside the gene matches. The CDR3 sequence is 19 residues long. The clonotype comes from a man aged 50 or older with active or convalescent COVID-19. V is TRBV11-2 and J is TRBJ2-4, with 13 positions matching TRBD2. Sequencing was carried out using peripheral blood. CDR3 region: CASSLDPPGLAGALNIQYF. CDR3 nucleotide sequence: TGTGCCAGCAGCTTAGATCCCCCCGGACTAGCGGGAGCCCTAAACATTCAGTACTTC.